These 31 T cell receptor beta chains were sequenced from one sample in a study of blood T cell repertoires in COVID-19. This table comes from immunoSEQ multiplex PCR, and its TCRdb copy is limited to in-frame clones, with some not included. The sample lists some 200,000 clones, over 70% seen once, with 7.2% in the top ten. The source material was peripheral blood. The source is a woman aged 70-85 years with acute or convalescent COVID-19.

This chain joins TRBV21-1 and TRBJ2-5; the table's D gene call, TRBD1, was not cross checked with the DNA. TRBV21-1 is noted as a pseudogene. This CDR3 comprises 18 residues. The CDR3 protein is CASSKEPQFWNRGETQYF. CDR3 nucleotide sequence: TGTGCCAGCAGCAAGGAGCCTCAGTTTTGGAACAGGGGAGAGACCCAGTACTTC.

The chain couples TRBV9 to TRBJ2-5; TRBD2 aligns across 9 bases. This CDR3 spans 14 amino acids. Germline V gene sequence: CDR1 SGDLS, CDR2 YYNGEE. After removal of 4 bases from V and 2 bases from J, the junction contained 3 bases not matched to a gene. In DNA, the CDR3 is TGTGCCAGCAGCACCAGCGGGGGGCAAGAGACCCAGTACTTC. Amino acids: CASSTSGGQETQYF.

This chain joins TRBV27 and TRBJ2-5, with 11 bases lining up with TRBD1. In germline, CDR1 is MNHEY, CDR2 SMNVEV (reference sequence). The V gene end was trimmed by 4 bases and the J gene end by 5 bases; junction bases not matched to a gene: 6. The CDR3 has 15 amino acids. The CDR3, as DNA: TGTGCCAGCAGTTCATGGACAGGGGGCGTTGAGACCCAGTACTTC. This encodes CASSSWTGGVETQYF.

The chain couples TRBV14 to TRBJ2-1, with TRBD2 as a possible D gene (5 bases). CDR3 length equals 15 residues. The germline V gene encodes CDR1 SGHDN and CDR2 FVKESK. The ends were cut back, 2 bases at V and 0 bases at J, with 8 bases in the middle. CDR3 DNA: TGTGCCAGCAGCCAACGGGCGGGCTCCTACAATGAGCAGTTCTTC. Translating gives CASSQRAGSYNEQFF.

CDR3 sequence reads: CASSLRLTSGGGADTQYF. CDR3 nucleotides: TGCGCCAGCAGCTTGAGGCTGACTAGCGGCGGGGGGGCTGATACGCAGTATTTT. The chain combines TRBV5-1 with TRBJ2-3, with TRBD2 matching 9 bases. Trimming took 1 base from V and 6 from J; bases not matched to a gene: 15. Germline V lookup: CDR1 SGHRS, CDR2 YFSETQ. The CDR3 is made up of 18 amino acids.

This chain's CDR3 is CASSVDGTTYTDTQYF. The CDR3 coding sequence is TGTGCCAGCAGCGTTGACGGGACTACCTACACAGATACGCAGTATTTT. The genes are TRBV9 and TRBJ2-3, with 7 nucleotides matching TRBD2. CDR1 and CDR2 (germline): SGDLS, YYNGEE. V trimming: 2 bases; J trimming: 2 bases; junction bases outside the gene matches: 8. This CDR3 has 16 amino acids.

V is TRBV19 and J is TRBJ2-3, with 11 bases identical to TRBD2. V shed 2 bases and J 1 base; nucleotides not matched to a gene: 5. Germline V lookup: CDR1 LNHDA, CDR2 SQIVND (reference sequence). The length of the CDR3 is 17 residues. As DNA, the CDR3 is TGTGCCAGTAGTATAAGGCTAGCGGGGGGCGGCACAGATACGCAGTATTTT. It translates to CASSIRLAGGGTDTQYF.

Here the CDR3 DNA reads TGCGCCAGCAGCTTGGGGGGCGGGGAAAATCAGCCCCAGCATTTT. Encoded protein: CASSLGGGENQPQHF. The V and J genes are TRBV5-1 and TRBJ1-5; D might be TRBD1 (5 bases). CDR1 SGHRS and CDR2 YFSETQ come from the germline V gene. The V end was cut by 0 bases, the J end by 4 bases, with 11 bases between. The CDR3 totals 15 residues.

J is TRBJ1-1 and V is TRBV28; 9 bases line up with TRBD1. The trim removed 5 bases at V and 7 bases at J, leaving 11 bases unmatched. Germline values: CDR1 MDHEN, CDR2 SYDVKM. The CDR3 loop spans 15 amino acids. The CDR3 loop reads CASSPRQGVYSEAFF. CDR3 in DNA: TGTGCCAGCAGTCCCCGACAGGGGGTCTACAGTGAAGCTTTCTTT.

The rearrangement uses TRBV5-6 and TRBJ1-2; D is undetermined. Germline V gene lookup returns CDR1 SGHDT and CDR2 YYEEEE. There are 15 residues in the CDR3. V was shortened by 2 bases and J by 1 base, with 12 bases between the two germline ends. CDR3 coding DNA: TGTGCCAGCAGCTTCCCGGGCGGGGATAACTATGGCTACACCTTC. Translated: CASSFPGGDNYGYTF.

This rearrangement joins TRBV5-1 to TRBJ2-7, with 7 positions matching TRBD2. The J segment lost 4 bases and the V segment lost 3 bases, leaving 7 bases of the junction unmatched. CDR3 length: 14 residues. Germline V CDR1 and CDR2: SGHRS, YFSETQ. The CDR3 bases are TGCGCCAGCAGCTCGAGCGGGGTAACGTACGAGCAGTACTTC. This encodes CASSSSGVTYEQYF. The entire variable domain, with the rest obtained from reference TRBV5-1 and TRBJ2-7, is as follows: KAGVTQTPRYLIKTRGQQVTLSCSPISGHRSVSWYQQTPGQGLQFLFEYFSETQRNKGNFPGRFSGRQFSNSRSEMNVSTLELGDSALYLCASSSSGVTYEQYFGPGTRLTVT.

The V call is TRBV21-1, the J call TRBJ1-1; TRBD1, the table's D call, was not compared with the DNA. TRBV21-1 is a known pseudogene. This CDR3 comprises 17 residues. CDR3 coding DNA: TGTGCCAGCCGAATAGGACAGGCGAGTGTTCGGAACACTGAAGCTTTCTTT. This translates into CASRIGQASVRNTEAFF.

This chain uses TRBV12-3 or TRBV12-4 with TRBJ2-3, with D possibly being TRBD2 (5 bases). V was trimmed by 3 bases and J by 5 bases, leaving 6 bases between them. The CDR3 sequence is 12 residues long. CDR3 region: CASSLAGDTQYF. As DNA, the CDR3 is TGTGCCAGCAGTTTGGCGGGAGATACGCAGTATTTT.

The rearrangement joins TRBV6-2 or TRBV6-3 to TRBJ2-5, with unresolved D. Trimming cost V 6 bases and J 5 bases, with 16 bases left between them. The CDR3 is 14 residues long. The germline gives CDR1 MNHEY, CDR2 SVGEGT. DNA of the CDR3: TGTGCCAGCAGCCCTTCGTCCCCCGGGGAGACCCAGTACTTC. The encoded protein is CASSPSSPGETQYF.

Worth noting for this clone: Mismatch with germline at one junction end may stem from a read error. Distinct nucleotide sequences in the sample also encode this CDR3. V usage is TRBV9 and J usage is TRBJ2-7; D may be TRBD1 (5 bases). CDR3 length: 17 amino acids. Per germline, CDR1 SGDLS and CDR2 YYNGEE. The CDR3 DNA is TGTGCCAGCAGCGTAGGTTGGGTCGGCGCAGGGCCCTACGAGCAGTACTTT. Its protein product is CASSVGWVGAGPYEQYF.

This clone was observed a handful of times. The rearrangement joins TRBV27 to TRBJ2-3, with no clear D. The CDR3 contains 14 residues. V gave up 0 bases and J gave up 3 bases, with 7 bases separating them. Germline V gene data show CDR1 as MNHEY and CDR2 as SMNVEV (reference sequence). The CDR3 here is CASSLSELTDTQYF. In DNA, the CDR3 is TGTGCCAGCAGTTTATCGGAGTTGACAGATACGCAGTATTTT.

The genes are TRBV18 and TRBJ2-1, with D possibly being TRBD2 (6 bases). Trimming cost V 5 bases and J 9 bases, with 11 bases left between them. Germline values: CDR1 KGHSH, CDR2 LQKENI. The CDR3 is 12 residues long. The CDR3 sequence: CASSGERVEQFF. For the CDR3, the DNA is TGTGCCAGCTCAGGGGAGCGGGTTGAGCAGTTCTTC.

This clone was observed a few times. The chain carries TRBV29-1 and TRBJ2-7; 7 bases line up with TRBD2. Germline V gene sequence: CDR1 SQVTM, CDR2 ANQGSEA. The CDR3 runs to 13 residues. V was clipped by 6 bases and J by 4 bases; unmatched bases: 9. The CDR3, as DNA: TGCAGCGTGTCCCAAGGGAGGGGTTACGAGCAGTACTTC. This gives the protein CSVSQGRGYEQYF.

The genes are TRBV3-1 (or the pseudogene TRBV3-2) and TRBJ2-7, with D possibly matching TRBD2 (6 bases). This CDR3 region has 12 residues. With 5 bases removed from V and 12 bases from J, the gap between germline ends came to 17 bases. Germline CDR1 is LGHDT and CDR2 is YNNKEL (reference sequence). The CDR3 coding sequence is TGTGCCAGCAGCGGCGGGGACGGGGCCCGGTACTTC. Residues: CASSGGDGARYF.

The rearrangement joins TRBV27 to TRBJ1-1; 8 nucleotides line up with TRBD1. CDR1 is MNHEY, CDR2 SMNVEV, per germline (reference sequence). The CDR3 contains 15 residues. V trimming: 7 bases; J trimming: 1 base; junction bases outside the gene matches: 8. CDR3 in amino acids: CASTLTGTGNTEAFF. CDR3 DNA: TGTGCCAGCACCTTAACCGGGACAGGGAACACTGAAGCTTTCTTT.

The V and J genes are TRBV5-5 and TRBJ2-7; no firm D call. CDR3 size: 14 residues. The V end lost 2 bases, the J end lost 0 bases, and 9 bases lay between the germline ends. Germline V gene data show CDR1 as SGHKS and CDR2 as YYEKEE (reference sequence). The DNA of the CDR3 is TGTGCCAGCAGCTTTTCAACTCGCTCCTACGAGCAGTACTTC. This translates into CASSFSTRSYEQYF.

CDR3 loop: CASSLSSGGETQYF. CDR3 coding DNA: TGCGCCAGCAGCTTGTCAAGCGGAGGAGAGACCCAGTACTTC. V gene TRBV5-1 combines with J gene TRBJ2-5; a possible D gene is TRBD2 (5 bases). V lost 1 base and J 4 bases, leaving 11 bases between the germline ends. Germline assignment: CDR1 SGHRS and CDR2 YFSETQ. This CDR3 contains 14 residues.

A few counts support this clone. The chain links TRBV11-2 to TRBJ2-5, with 7 bases aligning to TRBD1. V was pared by 5 bases and J by 1 base, with 7 bases of the junction left unmatched. This CDR3 has 15 amino acids. The germline V gene encodes CDR1 SGHAT and CDR2 FQNNGV. CDR3 loop: CASSPGTAAQETQYF. Here the CDR3 DNA reads TGTGCCAGCAGCCCCGGGACAGCCGCCCAAGAGACCCAGTACTTC.

The CDR3 nucleotides are TGCGCCAGCAGCTTGCAGGCGCAACTCCCCGGTGCTAATGAAAAACTGTTTTTT. Encoded protein: CASSLQAQLPGANEKLFF. The chain is built from TRBV5-1 and TRBJ1-4, with D hard to call. Germline CDR1 is SGHRS and CDR2 is YFSETQ. The CDR3 is made up of 18 amino acids. Between the trimmed V and J ends, which lost 1 base and 3 bases, there was a span of 19 bases.

The CDR3 nucleotides are TGTGCCACCAGCGGGGAGATCGTGGTTGCAACTAATGAAAAACTGTTTTTT. Protein sequence: CATSGEIVVATNEKLFF. The rearrangement links TRBV24-1 to TRBJ1-4, with unresolved D. Germline V gene sequence: CDR1 KGHDR, CDR2 SFDVKD. The CDR3 consists of 17 residues. The ends were cut back, 7 bases at V and 0 bases at J, with 17 bases in the middle.

The rearrangement joins TRBV6-4 to TRBJ2-2; TRBD2 aligns across 8 bases. With 0 bases clipped from V and 5 bases from J, the junction kept 5 bases outside the gene matches. CDR1 is MRHNA and CDR2 is SNTAGT in the germline V gene. There are 16 residues in the CDR3. CDR3 DNA sequence: TGTGCCAGCAGTGACTCGAGGCGGGGGGAAACCGGGGAGCTGTTTTTT. As protein: CASSDSRRGETGELFF.

This rearrangement joins TRBV27 to TRBJ2-5; 8 positions match TRBD1. J lost 1 base, V lost 6 bases, and 10 bases had no gene match. This CDR3 region has 16 residues. Germline loops: CDR1 MNHEY, CDR2 SMNVEV (reference sequence). CDR3 sequence reads: CASRGWTGQIQETQYF. The CDR3 DNA reads TGTGCCAGCAGGGGCTGGACAGGGCAGATCCAAGAGACCCAGTACTTC.

This clone has only a few counts. The chain couples TRBV2 to TRBJ1-2, with D perhaps TRBD1 (6 bases). This CDR3 is built from 12 residues. The germline V gene encodes CDR1 SNHLY and CDR2 FYNNEI. Deletions cut 5 bases from V and 8 bases from J, with 12 bases between. CDR3 coding DNA: TGTGCCAGCAGTATACAGGGTCTGGGCTACACCTTC. Amino acids: CASSIQGLGYTF.

The chain employs TRBV6-5 and TRBJ1-2, with D perhaps matching TRBD1 (5 bases). CDR3 length equals 11 residues. With 6 bases removed from V and 6 bases from J, the gap between germline ends came to 8 bases. In germline, CDR1 is MNHEY, CDR2 SVGAGI. The CDR3 protein is CASRRRDGYTF. CDR3 bases: TGTGCCAGCAGACGCAGGGATGGCTACACCTTC.

V is TRBV3-1 (or the pseudogene TRBV3-2) and J is TRBJ1-2; D call uncertain. Between the trimmed V and J ends, which lost 0 bases and 8 bases, there was a span of 13 bases. CDR3 size: 14 residues. CDR1 and CDR2 from the germline V gene are LGHDT and YNNKEL (reference sequence). CDR3 protein: CASSQDRRPWGYTF. The CDR3 DNA follows: TGTGCCAGCAGCCAAGATAGGAGGCCCTGGGGCTACACCTTC.

This chain joins TRBV10-3 and TRBJ1-2, with TRBD1 matching 7 bases. CDR3 length equals 16 residues. The germline CDR1 and CDR2 sequences are ENHRY and SYGVKD. V lost 8 bases, J lost 4 bases, and 16 bases stayed unmatched. The CDR3 sequence: CAILPDLGGPTYGYTF. CDR3 bases: TGTGCCATCTTGCCAGACCTAGGGGGCCCTACCTATGGCTACACCTTC.